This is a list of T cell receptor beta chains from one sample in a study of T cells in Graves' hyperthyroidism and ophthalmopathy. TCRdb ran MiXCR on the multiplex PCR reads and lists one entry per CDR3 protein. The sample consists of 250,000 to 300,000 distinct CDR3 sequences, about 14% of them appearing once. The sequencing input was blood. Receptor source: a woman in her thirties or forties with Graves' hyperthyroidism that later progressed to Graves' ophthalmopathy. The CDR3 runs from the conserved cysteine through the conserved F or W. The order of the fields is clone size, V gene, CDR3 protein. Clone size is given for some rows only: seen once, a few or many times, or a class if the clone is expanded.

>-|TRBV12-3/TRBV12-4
CASSLRLGTSQESQYF
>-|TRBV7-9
CASTLTRVGRDSYNEQFF
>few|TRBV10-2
CASRGGRDYEQYF
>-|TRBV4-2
CASSARDRFTTGELFF
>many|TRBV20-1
CSARVLGGGSYEQYF
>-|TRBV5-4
CASSSGGVPYNEQFF
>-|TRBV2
CASKFISAVLAKNIQYF
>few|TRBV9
CASERGGEGTEAFF
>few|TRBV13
CASSLPSGRAADTQYF
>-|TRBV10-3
CAISAGSSYEQYF
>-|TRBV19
CASSILGQGIDEQYF
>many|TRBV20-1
CSLASRFSYNEQFF
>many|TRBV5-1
CASSLGDLNSPLHF
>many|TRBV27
CASSPRGGSKNEQYF
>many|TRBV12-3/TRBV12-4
CASSRYPQGRDQPQHF
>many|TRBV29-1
CSADGQGAADTQYF
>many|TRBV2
CASSKTSLDTGELFF
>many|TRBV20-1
CSAKVYEKLFF
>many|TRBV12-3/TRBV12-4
CASSPGLLTGELFF
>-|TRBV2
CASSEAGFSDQPQHF
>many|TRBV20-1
CSARPWVSGQETQYF
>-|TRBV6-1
CASSEALRTGDITDTQYF
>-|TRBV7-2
CASSLGGYSGNTIYF
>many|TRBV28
CASSPHPGLRSPLHF
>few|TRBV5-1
CASSASLAVGSNEQFF
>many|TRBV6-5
CASSYGALGEKLFF
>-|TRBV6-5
CASSYSSGGDQPQHF
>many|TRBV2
CASSETPLANEQFF
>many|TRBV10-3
CAISESGAGVFLYNEQFF
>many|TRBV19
CASSRDRDNEQFF